The clone carrying this T cell receptor (beta chain) was counted a single time. Antigen unknown. Primed by a sample-barcoded 5' primer and a J-beta primer mix, a second PCR proceeded for about 7 to 11 cycles. A single record per CDR3 protein comes from TCRdb applying MiXCR to the 5' RACE reads. In the table there are 1.5 million to 2 million distinct CDR3 sequences, about 49% of which are singletons. There were healthy Caucasian individuals from Russia, aged roughly 6 to 100, serving as donors. The V end was cut by 1 base, the J end by 8 bases, with 19 bases between. The CDR3 has 16 amino acids. Germline CDR1 and CDR2: SGDLS and YYNGEE. The sample originates from a study of blood T cells in healthy people across ages. Study-wide results and limits: Across samples, TCR beta diversity tracked strongly with naive T cell percentage.

This chain connects TRBV9 to TRBJ2-1; D gene ambiguous. The clonotype comes from a woman in her thirties or forties in good health. The sequenced sample was blood. The CDR3 reads CASSVIPKPGWDEQFF. CDR3 DNA sequence: TGTGCCAGCAGCGTAATACCCAAACCCGGTTGGGATGAGCAGTTCTTC.